This record covers a single TCR beta chain. The data were taken from a study of blood T cell repertoires in COVID-19. Study context: Samples taken during acute and convalescent COVID-19 were collected in the United States, Italy and Spain.

Patients from Seattle were sampled longitudinally, starting during active infection. Germline CDR1 DFQATT, CDR2 SNEGSKA (reference sequence). V lost 7 bases, J lost 8 bases, and 7 bases stayed unmatched. The CDR3 is made up of 11 amino acids. Original processing notes: Amplification of reference gene primers was used by the study to estimate nucleated cell counts. The protocol was immunoSEQ multiplex PCR, while the TCRdb copy is restricted to in-frame clones and leaves out a portion. The D gene and trimming were derived from the DNA, and the V and J assignments and clone size from that table. Counted here are roughly 500,000 clones, 89% occurring once; the ten biggest clones make up roughly 1%.

V is TRBV20-1 and J is TRBJ1-2, with 7 positions matching TRBD1. The TCR was taken from a man younger than 30 with COVID-19, enrolled during active disease. Input material: peripheral blood. This CDR3 reads CSVKTGDGYTF. In nucleotides, the CDR3 is TGCAGTGTCAAAACAGGGGACGGCTACACCTTC.